This record concerns one T cell receptor beta chain sequence. Its antigen is unknown. There are no base qualities to consult, and no much larger clone falls within one base. A MiSeq instrument was used for deep resolution sequencing, which targeted depths ranging from 1 in 1 million up to 1 in 200,000 T cells, with coverage averaging 10x for each clonotype. The immunoSEQ hsTCRB Kit was used to generate TCR beta libraries. The paper's processing steps were these. ImmunoSEQ Data Assistant and ImmunoSEQ Analyzer were used for data analysis, and V, D and J genes were assigned according to IMGT definitions. Clonality, with values ranging from 0 to 1, was calculated as one minus the normalized Shannon entropy of productive rearrangement frequencies. Only overrepresented clonotypes making up at least 0.05% of each patient's repertoire were included in the public clonotype analysis. About twelve repertoires from age-matched healthy donors, obtained from immuneACCESS, served as clonality controls. TCRdb limited this immuneACCESS table to in-frame rearrangements with V and J called. A share of clones is missing; checked studies link under half to unresolved V genes, and the rest is unexplained. That table furnishes V, J and clone size, whereas the DNA furnished D and trimming. The sample table shows about 76,000 clones, and around 84% are seen once. Clones ranked in the top ten supply under 6.5% of the sample.

These data originate in a study of cytotoxic CD8 clonotypes in ibrutinib-treated CLL (dated by TCRdb to the early 2020s). For the study in its entirety: The cohort included around 15 treatment-naive and 11 relapsed/refractory patients; 17 to 18 were IGHV unmutated. Response samples were obtained after a median of around eleven months of treatment, with a range of roughly 6 to 40 months. On average, each sample had 255,043 productive templates and more than 85,000 productive rearrangements. Of the 85 to 95 participants in the trial, approximately 25 had longitudinal samples available. Cryopreserved peripheral blood mononuclear cells were obtained before treatment, at response, and at either sustained remission or disease progression. Partial responses were observed in 24 patients and complete responses in 2; after a median follow-up of around 64 months, remission was maintained in around 14 patients and progression was observed in about twelve. Results the study describes overall, beyond this receptor: Public clonotypes were rare and either shrank or stayed stable during treatment, and the rise in clonality at ibrutinib response reflected expansion of private clonotypes. An increase in clonality was observed at ibrutinib response, with clonality remaining stable during sustained remission and falling back toward baseline at progression. Baseline clonality was found to be higher than that of age-matched healthy donors and was strongly correlated with circulating CD8+ T-cell counts. Sampling times were not matched between patients in sustained remission and patients whose disease was progressing, and lymph node repertoires were not examined.

Approximately 2 micrograms of genomic DNA were extracted from cryopreserved PBMCs for TCR beta library preparation. Longitudinal blood samples from CLL patients on ibrutinib monotherapy were analyzed using high-throughput TCR beta sequencing. The patients were enrolled in a single-center, open-label phase 2 trial of ibrutinib monotherapy. This TCR came from a human donor with chronic lymphocytic leukemia. Material: PBMCs, obtained before ibrutinib treatment.

The nucleotides read TGTGCCAGCAGTCCCGGGGGGGCCCTCAATCAGCCCCAGCATTTT. This yields the protein CASSPGGALNQPQHF. The receptor chain draws on TRBV27 and TRBJ1-5, with a weak D call of TRBD1 (6 bases match). V is pared back by 5 bases and J by 3 bases, with 14 bases lying between the germline termini. Sequences MNHEY (CDR1) and SMNVEV (CDR2) are obtained from the germline V gene (reference sequence). Counted from cysteine to phenylalanine, this CDR3 has 15 amino acids. Only the CDR3 DNA stays, 45 bases, in frame from base 1.